One and the same sample provided the 4 T cell receptor beta chains below, sequenced in a study of beta chain features in type 1 diabetes. Reverse transcription of all isolated RNA meant that expressed TCRB transcripts were sequenced. Data came from immunoSEQ multiplex PCR; TCRdb stores just in-frame clones and leaves some out. This sample has 300,000 to 350,000 clones, with around a fifth found just once. The sequencing input was naive CD4+ T cells from blood. These receptors were obtained from a woman under 30 in good health.

This clone was observed a few times. This chain uses TRBV4-3 with TRBJ2-7; weak D call: TRBD2 (5 bases). Between the trimmed V and J ends, which lost 5 bases and 3 bases, there was a span of 11 bases. This CDR3 is built from 13 residues. From germline, CDR1 is LGHNA and CDR2 YSLEER. CDR3 in DNA: TGCGCCAGCAGCTCCCGCCGGGGCTACGAGCAGTACTTC. Its protein is CASSSRRGYEQYF.

This clone showed up just once. The chain links TRBV18 to TRBJ2-3; 9 positions agree with TRBD1. Germline V gene data show CDR1 as KGHSH and CDR2 as LQKENI. CDR3 length: 15 amino acids. Unmatched junction bases numbered 2, after V lost 3 bases and J lost 1 base. The CDR3 sequence is CASSPGDRGTDTQYF. CDR3 sequence (DNA): TGTGCCAGCTCACCTGGGGACAGGGGCACAGATACGCAGTATTTT.

The CDR3 DNA follows: TGTGCCAGCAGCTTACCGGGACAGGGATACGAGCAGTACTTC. Its translation is CASSLPGQGYEQYF. The genes are TRBV7-2 and TRBJ2-7; 9 nucleotides line up with TRBD1. Germline CDR1 and CDR2: SGHTA and FQGNSA. J lost 4 bases, V lost 2 bases, and 3 bases had no gene match. The length of the CDR3 is 14 residues.

The chain couples TRBV7-9 to TRBJ2-4; possible D gene TRBD2, 5 bases. This CDR3 is 12 amino acids long. V lost 5 bases, J lost 6 bases, and 8 bases lay in between. Germline V lookup: CDR1 SEHNR, CDR2 FQNEAQ (reference sequence). CDR3 DNA: TGTGCCAGCAGCCCGGGGAGAAACATTCAGTACTTC. Protein: CASSPGRNIQYF. Looking up the rest from reference TRBV7-9 and TRBJ2-4 gives the full variable domain: DTGVSQNPRHKITKRGQNVTFRCDPISEHNRLYWYRQTLGQGPEFLTYFQNEAQLEKSRLLSDRFSAERPKGSFSTLEIQRTEQGDSAMYLCASSPGRNIQYFGAGTRLSVL.